The 29 T cell receptor beta chains presented below share a single source sample, sequenced in a study of OX40 agonist ivuxolimab in advanced cancers. Method: immunoSEQ multiplex PCR; TCRdb's copy keeps in-frame clones and lacks some. The sample has roughly 110,000 clones, about nine tenths seen once. This specimen was CD4+ or CD8+ T cells sorted from blood, taken in a trial of the OX40 agonist ivuxolimab. The receptors were sampled from an adult with an advanced solid tumor such as melanoma, head and neck, liver or kidney cancer.

The V and J genes are TRBV7-2 and TRBJ2-1; D is uncertain. The V end lost 3 bases, the J end lost 2 bases, and 8 bases lay between the germline ends. The CDR3 loop spans 14 amino acids. The V gene's germline CDR1 is SGHTA and CDR2 FQGNSA. The CDR3 spells CASSFGYTYNEQFF. The CDR3 nucleotides are TGTGCCAGCAGCTTTGGGTACACCTACAATGAGCAGTTCTTC.

The chain carries TRBV9 and TRBJ1-2; perhaps TRBD1 as D (6 bases). Germline assignment: CDR1 SGDLS and CDR2 YYNGEE. The V end was cut by 1 base, the J end by 4 bases, with 14 bases between. The CDR3 extends over 15 amino acids. CDR3: CASSVSRDTTYGYTF. In DNA form, the CDR3 reads TGTGCCAGCAGCGTAAGCCGGGACACGACCTATGGCTACACCTTC.

The CDR3 bases are TGTGCCATCAGTGAGTCTACCCCTCGGCAGGGAAACGAGCAGTACTTC. Translating it yields CAISESTPRQGNEQYF. The rearrangement links TRBV10-3 to TRBJ2-7, with a possible D match to TRBD1 (5 bases). This CDR3 region has 16 residues. V lost 0 bases, J lost 5 bases, and 17 bases lay in between. Germline V CDR1 and CDR2: ENHRY, SYGVKD.

V and J are TRBV11-3 and TRBJ2-7; D unclear. CDR1 SGHNT and CDR2 YENEEA come from the germline V gene. This CDR3 is 12 amino acids long. V was clipped by 0 bases and J by 5 bases, with 5 bases between them. Written as DNA, the CDR3 is TGTGCCAGCAGCTTAGAGAGACACGAGCAGTACTTC. It specifies CASSLERHEQYF. The complete variable domain, with remaining parts taken from reference TRBV11-3 and TRBJ2-7, reads EAGVVQSPRYKIIEKKQPVAFWCNPISGHNTLYWYLQNLGQGPELLIRYENEEAVDDSQLPKDRFSAERLKGVDSTLKIQPAELGDSAVYLCASSLERHEQYFGPGTRLTVT.

The V call is TRBV6-5, the J call TRBJ2-7; D remains ambiguous. The CDR3 loop spans 13 amino acids. In germline, CDR1 is MNHEY, CDR2 SVGAGI. Trimming left V 7 bases short and J 7 bases short, with 17 bases between. DNA for the CDR3: TGTGCCAGCATTCCCGGGTCTGTAGGAGAGCAGTACTTC. Its translation is CASIPGSVGEQYF.

V is TRBV30 and J is TRBJ1-2; 8 bases are shared with TRBD1. The CDR3 contains 15 residues. V lost 0 bases and J lost 8; bases outside the gene matches: 11. Germline loops: CDR1 GTSNPN, CDR2 SVGIG (reference sequence). CDR3 sequence (DNA): TGTGCCTGGAGTGTACGGTTGACAGGGGTTCCGGGCTACACCTTC. It yields the protein CAWSVRLTGVPGYTF.

This chain links TRBV30 with TRBJ2-3; D might be TRBD2 (6 bases). The length of the CDR3 is 12 residues. CDR1 and CDR2 from the germline V gene are GTSNPN and SVGIG (reference sequence). In DNA, the CDR3 is TGTGCGACTGGGAGGAGCACAGATACGCAGTATTTT. It yields the protein CATGRSTDTQYF.

The J gene is TRBJ1-2, the V gene TRBV14; no firm D call. V dropped 4 bases and J dropped 1 base, with 7 bases sitting between them. The CDR3 is 13 amino acids. Per germline, CDR1 SGHDN and CDR2 FVKESK. The CDR3 protein is CASSRADNYGYTF. The CDR3 region has the DNA TGTGCCAGCAGCCGGGCCGATAACTATGGCTACACCTTC.

This clone was observed once. The gene calls are TRBV5-1 and TRBJ2-4; D remains unclear. Per the germline V gene, CDR1 is SGHRS and CDR2 is YFSETQ. V was shortened by 4 bases and J by 0 bases, with 11 bases between the two germline ends. This CDR3 spans 15 amino acids. CDR3 residues: CASSDHRVAKNIQYF. CDR3 DNA sequence: TGCGCCAGCAGCGACCATAGGGTAGCCAAAAACATTCAGTACTTC.

The chain uses TRBV7-2 and TRBJ1-2, with 9 nucleotides matching TRBD1. The CDR3 loop spans 17 amino acids. Trimming removed 1 base from V and 6 bases from J; junction bases left unmatched: 12. Per germline, CDR1 SGHTA and CDR2 FQGNSA. CDR3 coding DNA: TGTGCCAGCAGCTTAGGTGGGACAGGGCTCCGGAGGGATGGCTACACCTTC. Translated, it gives CASSLGGTGLRRDGYTF.

The chain uses TRBV9 and TRBJ1-1, with D perhaps matching TRBD1 (5 bases). This CDR3 contains 21 residues. V was cut by 3 bases and J by 4 bases, with 34 bases left in between. Germline V gene data show CDR1 as SGDLS and CDR2 as YYNGEE. The DNA for the CDR3 is TGTGCCAGCAGCGACCAAGCACCCAATCGGGGGGATCTTGAGGTGAGCACTGAAGCTTTCTTT. It codes for CASSDQAPNRGDLEVSTEAFF.

This clone was seen a single time. The gene calls are TRBV5-4 and TRBJ2-7; D is tentatively TRBD1 or TRBD2 (6 bases each). This CDR3 spans 15 amino acids. Between the trimmed V and J ends, which lost 4 bases and 6 bases, there was a span of 20 bases. Germline CDR1 SGHNT, CDR2 YYREEE (reference sequence). CDR3 nucleotides: TGTGCCAGCAGCCGACCGGGTGGAGGGGGAGGCGAGCAGTACTTC. Encoded protein: CASSRPGGGGGEQYF. The full variable domain, its missing parts supplied by reference TRBV5-4 and TRBJ2-7, is ETGVTQSPTHLIKTRGQQVTLRCSSQSGHNTVSWYQQALGQGPQFIFQYYREEENGRGNFPPRFSGLQFPNYSSELNVNALELDDSALYLCASSRPGGGGGEQYFGPGTRLTVT.

The chain is built from TRBV7-8 and TRBJ1-1; 7 bases are shared with TRBD1. J was trimmed by 1 base and V by 4 bases; bases with no gene match: 6. Looked up from germline, CDR1 is SGHVS and CDR2 is FQNEAQ. The length of the CDR3 is 15 residues. CDR3 region: CASSSGKGANTEAFF. CDR3 in DNA: TGTGCCAGCAGCTCAGGAAAGGGGGCGAACACTGAAGCTTTCTTT.

The chain couples TRBV19 to TRBJ2-7; TRBD2 matches 11 bases. This CDR3 is built from 17 residues. The trim removed 2 bases at V and 2 bases at J, leaving 8 bases unmatched. CDR1 and CDR2 (germline): LNHDA, SQIVND (reference sequence). The CDR3 coding sequence is TGTGCCAGTAGTATACACGGGGGACTAGCGGAGACCTACGAGCAGTACTTC. Translating gives CASSIHGGLAETYEQYF.

This clone has a single count. The V gene is TRBV7-2, the J gene TRBJ2-1, with D hard to call. This CDR3 contains 13 residues. Germline lookup yields CDR1 SGHTA and CDR2 FQGNSA. The V end was cut by 5 bases, the J end by 6 bases, with 11 bases between. The CDR3 sequence is CASSPGVPNEQFF. CDR3 bases: TGTGCCAGCAGCCCGGGCGTGCCCAATGAGCAGTTCTTC.

V usage is TRBV18 and J usage is TRBJ1-6; tentatively, D is TRBD1 (6 bases). The CDR3 consists of 13 residues. Trimming cost V 3 bases and J 8 bases, with 8 bases left between them. Germline CDR1 and CDR2: KGHSH and LQKENI. CDR3 sequence reads: CASSPGGDSPLHF. As DNA, the CDR3 is TGTGCCAGCTCACCGGGGGGCGATTCACCCCTCCACTTT.

This rearrangement joins TRBV5-6 to TRBJ1-1, with unresolved D. Germline-derived CDR1 and CDR2 are SGHDT and YYEEEE. The CDR3 spans 14 residues. V was trimmed by 4 bases and J by 1 base, leaving 11 bases between them. The CDR3 loop reads CASSPGGRNTEAFF. CDR3 nucleotide sequence: TGTGCCAGCAGCCCTGGTGGTCGGAACACTGAAGCTTTCTTT.

The chain is built from TRBV7-9 and TRBJ2-3; weak D call: TRBD2 (6 bases). Germline V CDR1 and CDR2: SEHNR, FQNEAQ (reference sequence). CDR3 length: 15 residues. Trimming took 4 bases from V and 0 from J, leaving 11 bases between them. The CDR3 DNA sequence: TGTGCCAGCAGCTCTCGGAGGGTTAGCACAGATACGCAGTATTTT. It specifies CASSSRRVSTDTQYF.

This chain connects TRBV10-3 to TRBJ1-5, with 11 positions matching TRBD1. The CDR3 is made up of 14 amino acids. CDR1 and CDR2 from the germline V gene are ENHRY and SYGVKD. The trim removed 2 bases at V and 7 bases at J, leaving 1 base unmatched. This CDR3 is CAISEGQGAQPQHF. The CDR3 DNA sequence: TGTGCCATCAGTGAGGGACAGGGGGCCCAGCCCCAGCATTTT.

The chain joins TRBV7-2 to TRBJ1-1; the D gene is possibly TRBD1 (5 bases). With 9 bases removed from V and 3 bases from J, the gap between germline ends came to 14 bases. CDR1 and CDR2 from the germline V gene are SGHTA and FQGNSA. CDR3 length: 13 residues. The CDR3 DNA sequence: TGTGCCAGTGTGGGGGGTTGGGACACTGAAGCTTTCTTT. Amino acid sequence: CASVGGWDTEAFF. Complete variable domain (other parts from reference TRBV7-2 and TRBJ1-1): GAGVSQSPSNKVTEKGKDVELRCDPISGHTALYWYRQSLGQGLEFLIYFQGNSAPDKSGLPSDRFSAERTGGSVSTLTIQRTQQEDSAVYLCASVGGWDTEAFFGQGTRLTVV.

The chain employs TRBV19 and TRBJ1-5; 7 positions agree with TRBD1. V lost 6 bases, J lost 6 bases, and 8 bases stayed unmatched. Germline CDR1 and CDR2: LNHDA and SQIVND (reference sequence). This CDR3 has 14 residues. The CDR3 DNA follows: TGTGCCAGTAGACAGACAGGGTTTGGTCAGCCCCAGCATTTT. Protein sequence: CASRQTGFGQPQHF.

The chain has TRBV28 and TRBJ2-2, with no clear D. This CDR3 is 16 amino acids long. Per the germline V gene, CDR1 is MDHEN and CDR2 is SYDVKM. The V and J ends lost 2 bases and 5 bases respectively, with 15 bases between them. CDR3 residues: CASSLDRTASTGELFF. As DNA, the CDR3 is TGTGCCAGCAGTTTAGATCGGACGGCGAGTACCGGGGAGCTGTTTTTT. The variable domain in full, with the rest retrieved from reference TRBV28 and TRBJ2-2, is DVKVTQSSRYLVKRTGEKVFLECVQDMDHENMFWYRQDPGLGLRLIYFSYDVKMKEKGDIPEGYSVSREKKERFSLILESASTNQTSMYLCASSLDRTASTGELFFGEGSRLTVL.

This clone was counted many times. V is TRBV21-1 and J is TRBJ1-2; the DNA was not used to check the table's D call, TRBD1. TRBV21-1 corresponds to a pseudogene. The CDR3 runs 13 residues. The CDR3 DNA reads TGTGCCAGCAGCAAAGCGGGCCGAGATGGCTACACCTTC. This codes for CASSKAGRDGYTF.

The chain joins TRBV30 to TRBJ2-7; possibly TRBD1 for D (7 bases). This CDR3 has 14 residues. CDR1 and CDR2 (germline): GTSNPN, SVGIG (reference sequence). Trimming cost V 2 bases and J 3 bases, with 14 bases left between them. CDR3: CAWSWRQGGYEQYF. CDR3 DNA: TGTGCCTGGAGTTGGCGGCAGGGGGGCTACGAGCAGTACTTC.

This chain connects TRBV5-4 to TRBJ1-2; possible D gene TRBD1, 6 bases. The germline V gene encodes CDR1 SGHNT and CDR2 YYREEE (reference sequence). The CDR3 has 12 amino acids. V was clipped by 4 bases and J by 4 bases, with 8 bases between them. The CDR3 here is CASSADSYGYTF. The DNA of the CDR3 is TGTGCCAGCAGCGCGGACAGCTATGGCTACACCTTC.

The chain is built from TRBV9 and TRBJ2-2; 8 bases fit TRBD1. J lost 7 bases, V lost 2 bases, and 10 bases had no gene match. CDR1 is SGDLS and CDR2 is YYNGEE in the germline V gene. The CDR3 totals 16 residues. This chain's CDR3 is CASSVYDRGGDGELFF. The CDR3 DNA reads as TGTGCCAGCAGCGTTTATGACAGGGGCGGCGACGGGGAGCTGTTTTTT.

The CDR3 sequence: CASSGAGSYEQYF. CDR3 sequence (DNA): TGCGCCAGCAGTGGGGCGGGTTCCTACGAGCAGTACTTC. The V call is TRBV10-1, the J call TRBJ2-7, with D possibly matching TRBD2 (5 bases). The CDR3 is 13 residues long. Trimming left V 4 bases short and J 1 base short, with 8 bases between. The germline V gene encodes CDR1 WNHNN and CDR2 SYGVQD (reference sequence).

This chain connects TRBV7-2 to TRBJ1-1; D is ambiguous. Per germline, CDR1 SGHTA and CDR2 FQGNSA. This CDR3 has 14 residues. V lost 1 base and J 2 bases, leaving 8 bases between the germline ends. The CDR3 DNA reads TGTGCCAGCAGCTTAGACAGAGACAACACTGAAGCTTTCTTT. Encoded protein: CASSLDRDNTEAFF.

The J gene is TRBJ1-4, the V gene TRBV6-6, with D possibly TRBD1 on 5 matching bases. This CDR3 has 15 residues. Germline values: CDR1 MNHNY, CDR2 SVGAGI (reference sequence). V gave up 0 bases and J gave up 6 bases, with 11 bases separating them. CDR3 DNA sequence: TGTGCCAGCAGTTACTCAAGGGGAGGAGATGAAAAACTGTTTTTT. Translation: CASSYSRGGDEKLFF.